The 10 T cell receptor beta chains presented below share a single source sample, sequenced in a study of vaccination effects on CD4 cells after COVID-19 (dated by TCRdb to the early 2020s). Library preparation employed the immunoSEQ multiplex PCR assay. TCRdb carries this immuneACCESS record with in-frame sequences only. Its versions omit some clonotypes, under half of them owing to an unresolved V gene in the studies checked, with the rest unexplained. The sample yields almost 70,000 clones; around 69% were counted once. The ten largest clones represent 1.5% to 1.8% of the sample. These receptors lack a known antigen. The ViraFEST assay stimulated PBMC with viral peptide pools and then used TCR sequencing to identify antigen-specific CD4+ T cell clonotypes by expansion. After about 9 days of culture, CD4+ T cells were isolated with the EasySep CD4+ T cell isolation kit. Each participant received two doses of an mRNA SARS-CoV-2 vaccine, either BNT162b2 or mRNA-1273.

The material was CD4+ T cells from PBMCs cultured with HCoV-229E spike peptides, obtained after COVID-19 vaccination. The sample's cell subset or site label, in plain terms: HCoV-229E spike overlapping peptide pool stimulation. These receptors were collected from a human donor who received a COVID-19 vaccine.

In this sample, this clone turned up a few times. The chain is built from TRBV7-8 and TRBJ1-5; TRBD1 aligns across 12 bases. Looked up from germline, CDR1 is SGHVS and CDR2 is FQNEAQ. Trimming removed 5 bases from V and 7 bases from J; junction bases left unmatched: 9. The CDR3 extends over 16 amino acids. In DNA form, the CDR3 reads TGTGCCAGCAGCAGATCGGGACAGGGGGCCGGGCAGCCCCAGCATTTT. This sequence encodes CASSRSGQGAGQPQHF.

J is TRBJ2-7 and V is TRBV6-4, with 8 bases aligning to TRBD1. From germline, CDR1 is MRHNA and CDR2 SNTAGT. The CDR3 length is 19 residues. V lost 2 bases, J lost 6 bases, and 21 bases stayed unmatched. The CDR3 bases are TGTGCCAGCAGTGACGGCAGGACAGGGCGGGATAAGGGGTTGGTCGAGCAGTACGTC. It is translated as CASSDGRTGRDKGLVEQYV.

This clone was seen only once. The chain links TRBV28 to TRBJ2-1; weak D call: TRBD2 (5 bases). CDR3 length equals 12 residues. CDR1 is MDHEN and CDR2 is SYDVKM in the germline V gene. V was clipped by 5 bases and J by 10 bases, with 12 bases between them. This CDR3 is CASSHGVAEQFF. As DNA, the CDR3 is TGTGCCAGCAGTCACGGGGTGGCGGAGCAGTTCTTC.

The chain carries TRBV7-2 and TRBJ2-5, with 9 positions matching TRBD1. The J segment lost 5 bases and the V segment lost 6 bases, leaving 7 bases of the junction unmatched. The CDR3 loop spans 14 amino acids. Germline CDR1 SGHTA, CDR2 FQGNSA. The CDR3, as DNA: TGTGCCAGCAGTCCCGGGACAGGGAGCGAGACCCAGTACTTC. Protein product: CASSPGTGSETQYF.

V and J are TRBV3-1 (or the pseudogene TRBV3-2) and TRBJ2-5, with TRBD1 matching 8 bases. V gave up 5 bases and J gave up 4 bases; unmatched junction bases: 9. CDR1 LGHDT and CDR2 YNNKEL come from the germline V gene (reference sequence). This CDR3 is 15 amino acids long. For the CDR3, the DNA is TGTGCCAGCAGCGCCCGGACAGGGTTTGGAGAGACCCAGTACTTC. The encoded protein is CASSARTGFGETQYF.

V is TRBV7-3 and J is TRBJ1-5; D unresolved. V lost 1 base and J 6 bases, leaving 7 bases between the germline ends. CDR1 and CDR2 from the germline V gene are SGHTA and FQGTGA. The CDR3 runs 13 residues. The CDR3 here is CASSLSRGQPQHF. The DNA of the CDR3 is TGTGCCAGCAGCTTAAGTCGTGGTCAGCCCCAGCATTTT.

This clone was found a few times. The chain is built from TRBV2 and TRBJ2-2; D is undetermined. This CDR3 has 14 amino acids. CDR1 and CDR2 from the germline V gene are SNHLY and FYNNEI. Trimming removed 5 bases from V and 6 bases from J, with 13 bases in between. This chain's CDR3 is CASSPQQKAGELFF. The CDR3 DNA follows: TGTGCCAGCAGTCCTCAGCAGAAGGCCGGGGAGCTGTTTTTT.

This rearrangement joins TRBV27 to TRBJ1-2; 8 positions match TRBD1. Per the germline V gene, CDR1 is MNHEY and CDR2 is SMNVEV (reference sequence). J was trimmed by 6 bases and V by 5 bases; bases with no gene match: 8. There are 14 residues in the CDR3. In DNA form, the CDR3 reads TGTGCCAGCAGTCCCGACAGGGGCCTTAATGGCTACACCTTC. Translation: CASSPDRGLNGYTF.

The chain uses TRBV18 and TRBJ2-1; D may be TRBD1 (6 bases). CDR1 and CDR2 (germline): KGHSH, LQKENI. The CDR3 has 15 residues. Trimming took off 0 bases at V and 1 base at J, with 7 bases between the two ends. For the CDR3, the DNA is TGTGCCAGCTCACCACCCAGGGGATCCTACAATGAGCAGTTCTTC. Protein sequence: CASSPPRGSYNEQFF.

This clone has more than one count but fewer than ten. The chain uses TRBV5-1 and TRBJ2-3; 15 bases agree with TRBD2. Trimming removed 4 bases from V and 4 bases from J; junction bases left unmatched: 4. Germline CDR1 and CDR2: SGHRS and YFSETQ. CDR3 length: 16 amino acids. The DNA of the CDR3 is TGCGCCAGCAGCCGTTGGACTAGCGGGGGGGCAGATACGCAGTATTTT. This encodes CASSRWTSGGADTQYF.